The sequence of this T cell receptor beta chain was determined in a study of response to subunit inactivated influenza vaccine listed by TCRdb under 2018. Concerning the study at large: To follow how T cells responded to a trivalent subunit inactivated influenza vaccine, the researchers relied on deep quantitative profiling of the T cell receptor repertoire. Overall study results and their limits: The authors proposed that each seasonal influenza vaccination may bring in only a limited number of new T cells.

This clonotype was detected only a few times. Its antigen remains undetermined. No base quality information exists; no much larger clone differs at one position. The library was prepared using RT-PCR. The run used an Illumina HiSeq 2500. TCRdb itself trimmed the public reads at Q25 with fastp, ran MiXCR and retained productive beta chains. Rows are unified per CDR3 protein, each entry keeping the most common DNA and genes. Recorded for this sample are about 190,000 distinct CDR3 sequences; approximately 14% of them occurred a single time. The ten largest clones take up approximately 25% of the sample. The cysteine opens and the phenylalanine closes a CDR3 of 14 amino acids. Only CDR3 DNA remains: 42 bases, in frame from the first base. Taken from the germline V gene (reference sequence), the CDR1 and CDR2 loops are MNHEY and SMNVEV. Cut back by 5 bases and 9 bases, the V and J ends lie 14 bases apart.

The sequence was obtained from a man aged 45 to 65 who received an inactivated influenza vaccine. Donor details come from another sample of the same person, matched by shared clones. The sample here was CD8+ T cells sorted from PBMCs, taken more than 4 days after vaccination. In this chain, TRBV27 is recombined with TRBJ1-6; D gene: possibly TRBD1, on 5 matching bases. The nucleotide sequence is TGTGCCAGCAGTACTGGAGATGGGGCTTCACCCCTCCACTTT. This sequence encodes CASSTGDGASPLHF.